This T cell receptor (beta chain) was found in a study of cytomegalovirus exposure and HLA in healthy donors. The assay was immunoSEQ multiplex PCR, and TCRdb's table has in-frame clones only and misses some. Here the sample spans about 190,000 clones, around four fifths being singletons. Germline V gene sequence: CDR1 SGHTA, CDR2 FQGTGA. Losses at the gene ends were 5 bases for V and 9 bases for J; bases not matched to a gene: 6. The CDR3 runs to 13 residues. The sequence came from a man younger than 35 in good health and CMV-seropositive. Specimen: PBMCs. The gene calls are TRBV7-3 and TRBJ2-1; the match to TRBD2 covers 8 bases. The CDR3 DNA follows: TGTGCCAGCAGCCCGGGACTAGTTGGTGAGCAGTTCTTC. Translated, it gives CASSPGLVGEQFF.